The 27 T cell receptor beta chains below were found in one sample sequenced in a study of blood T cell repertoires in COVID-19. This table comes from immunoSEQ multiplex PCR, and its TCRdb copy is limited to in-frame clones, with some not included. Among about 74,000 clones listed, about 91% were seen once. Sequencing used peripheral blood. Every receptor here comes from a woman between 55 and 75 years old with active COVID-19.

The V call is TRBV19, the J call TRBJ2-7; 8 bases are shared with TRBD1. Unmatched junction bases numbered 3, after V lost 4 bases and J lost 1 base. This CDR3 is built from 14 residues. Germline CDR1 reads LNHDA; CDR2 reads SQIVND (reference sequence). The CDR3 nucleotides read TGTGCCAGTAGTACAGACAGGGGATCCTACGAGCAGTACTTC. Its protein is CASSTDRGSYEQYF.

The chain joins TRBV5-1 to TRBJ1-3; D gene uncertain. V was cut by 2 bases and J by 3 bases, with 9 bases left in between. From germline, CDR1 is SGHRS and CDR2 YFSETQ. This CDR3 comprises 14 residues. The CDR3 DNA follows: TGCGCCAGCAGCTTTGGCGGGTTTGGAAACACCATATATTTT. Translation gives CASSFGGFGNTIYF.

This clone was found once. The rearrangement links TRBV2 to TRBJ1-2; TRBD1 is a possible D gene (6 bases). The CDR3 is made up of 14 amino acids. Per germline, CDR1 SNHLY and CDR2 FYNNEI. V was pared by 1 base and J by 6 bases, with 12 bases between. CDR3 DNA sequence: TGTGCCAGCAGTGAAGAACAGGGATTCGATGGCTACACCTTC. It yields the protein CASSEEQGFDGYTF.

The table lists this clone with a few counts. The chain employs TRBV7-9 and TRBJ2-3, with 8 nucleotides matching TRBD2. The junction had 22 bases not matched to a gene; V was cut back by 5 bases and J by 6 bases. This CDR3 has 19 amino acids. The germline CDR1 and CDR2 sequences are SEHNR and FQNEAQ (reference sequence). In DNA, the CDR3 is TGTGCCAGCAGCCGAGTCTACTTGATGGGACCGGGACTAGAGGATACGCAGTATTTT. Translating gives CASSRVYLMGPGLEDTQYF. Combining the CDR3 with reference TRBV7-9 and TRBJ2-3 gives the whole variable domain DTGVSQNPRHKITKRGQNVTFRCDPISEHNRLYWYRQTLGQGPEFLTYFQNEAQLEKSRLLSDRFSAERPKGSFSTLEIQRTEQGDSAMYLCASSRVYLMGPGLEDTQYFGPGTRLTVL.

The chain recombines TRBV5-4 with TRBJ2-5, with 10 bases aligning to TRBD1. The germline V gene encodes CDR1 SGHNT and CDR2 YYREEE (reference sequence). The CDR3 is made up of 16 amino acids. Trimming at V came to 1 base and at J to 4 bases, leaving 7 bases not matched to a gene. The CDR3 reads CASSLLGQGGGETQYF. The CDR3 DNA sequence: TGTGCCAGCAGCTTGCTCGGACAGGGGGGGGGAGAGACCCAGTACTTC.

The rearrangement uses TRBV11-3 and TRBJ2-1; 8 bases match TRBD2. Trimming took 4 bases from V and 4 from J; bases not matched to a gene: 6. The CDR3 has 15 residues. Germline lookup yields CDR1 SGHNT and CDR2 YENEEA. The CDR3 here is CASSSRAGAYNEQFF. DNA for the CDR3: TGTGCCAGCAGCTCTAGAGCGGGAGCATACAATGAGCAGTTCTTC.

J is TRBJ2-3 and V is TRBV28; tentatively, D is TRBD2 (5 bases). The length of the CDR3 is 15 residues. Trimming cost V 1 base and J 2 bases, with 10 bases left between them. Looked up from germline, CDR1 is MDHEN and CDR2 is SYDVKM. CDR3 residues: CASSLSGLSTDTQYF. The CDR3 DNA reads TGTGCCAGCAGTTTATCGGGATTGTCCACAGATACGCAGTATTTT.

The chain combines TRBV3-1 (or the pseudogene TRBV3-2) with TRBJ2-3, with 11 bases matching TRBD2. V was clipped by 4 bases and J by 3 bases; unmatched bases: 3. The germline CDR1 and CDR2 sequences are LGHDT and YNNKEL (reference sequence). CDR3 length: 15 residues. The CDR3: CASSPWTSGTDTQYF. The CDR3 DNA reads as TGTGCCAGCAGCCCCTGGACTAGCGGGACAGATACGCAGTATTTT.

This chain connects TRBV19 to TRBJ1-2; D ambiguous. CDR3 length: 13 amino acids. CDR1 and CDR2 from the germline V gene are LNHDA and SQIVND (reference sequence). Trimming shortened V by 6 bases and J by 4 bases, and 12 bases separated the two germline ends. The CDR3 bases are TGTGCCAGTAGGGCTAACGGGGTCTATGGCTACACCTTC. Amino acid sequence: CASRANGVYGYTF.

This clone was detected once. This chain joins TRBV28 and TRBJ1-1; D possibly corresponds to TRBD1 (5 bases). This CDR3 region has 18 residues. Germline CDR1 and CDR2: MDHEN and SYDVKM. The germline V and J ends were trimmed by 6 bases and 3 bases, with 26 bases remaining between them. CDR3 sequence reads: CASSPVRDLVSLYTEAFF. As DNA, the CDR3 is TGTGCCAGCAGCCCAGTCAGGGATTTAGTGAGTTTGTACACTGAAGCTTTCTTT. The full variable domain, in which reference TRBV28 and TRBJ1-1 provide the parts outside the CDR3, is DVKVTQSSRYLVKRTGEKVFLECVQDMDHENMFWYRQDPGLGLRLIYFSYDVKMKEKGDIPEGYSVSREKKERFSLILESASTNQTSMYLCASSPVRDLVSLYTEAFFGQGTRLTVV.

The chain combines TRBV6-6 with TRBJ1-2; D call uncertain. Germline V gene data show CDR1 as MNHNY and CDR2 as SVGAGI (reference sequence). This CDR3 contains 13 residues. Trimming removed 11 bases from V and 4 bases from J, with 17 bases in between. The CDR3 sequence is CAVLRTAGYGYTF. The CDR3 DNA follows: TGTGCCGTTCTGAGGACCGCGGGCTATGGCTACACCTTC.

The chain couples TRBV19 to TRBJ2-7; 10 nucleotides match TRBD1. J lost 6 bases, V lost 10 bases, and 12 bases had no gene match. There are 14 residues in the CDR3. Germline lookup yields CDR1 LNHDA and CDR2 SQIVND (reference sequence). The CDR3 region is CATKAGTGVGEQYF. In nucleotides, the CDR3 is TGTGCCACCAAAGCCGGGACAGGGGTCGGCGAGCAGTACTTC.

V usage is TRBV21-1 and J usage is TRBJ2-7; the tabulated D call, TRBD1, remains unverified against the DNA. TRBV21-1 is described as a pseudogene. This CDR3 spans 16 amino acids. The chain's CDR3 is CASSKGSTGVTYEQYF. DNA of the CDR3: TGTGCCAGCAGCAAAGGGTCGACAGGTGTGACCTACGAGCAGTACTTC.

The rearrangement links TRBV6-5 to TRBJ2-7; 13 bases match TRBD2. The germline V gene encodes CDR1 MNHEY and CDR2 SVGAGI. V lost 5 bases, J lost 7 bases, and 5 bases stayed unmatched. The CDR3 loop spans 14 amino acids. The CDR3: CASSRLAGGWEQYF. The CDR3 DNA reads TGTGCCAGCAGTCGACTAGCGGGAGGTTGGGAGCAGTACTTC.

V and J are TRBV7-2 and TRBJ1-2, with D possibly matching TRBD1 (6 bases). This CDR3 is built from 13 residues. The ends were cut back, 8 bases at V and 1 base at J, with 11 bases in the middle. CDR1 is SGHTA and CDR2 is FQGNSA in the germline V gene. The CDR3 protein is CASEDRVNYGYTF. DNA of the CDR3: TGTGCCAGCGAGGACAGAGTTAACTATGGCTACACCTTC. Full variable domain (remainder filled in from reference TRBV7-2 and TRBJ1-2): GAGVSQSPSNKVTEKGKDVELRCDPISGHTALYWYRQSLGQGLEFLIYFQGNSAPDKSGLPSDRFSAERTGGSVSTLTIQRTQQEDSAVYLCASEDRVNYGYTFGSGTRLTVV.

This chain uses TRBV5-6 with TRBJ1-6; D is unresolved. Germline V CDR1 and CDR2: SGHDT, YYEEEE. CDR3 length: 15 residues. V was cut by 4 bases and J by 12 bases, with 20 bases left in between. The DNA for the CDR3 is TGTGCCAGCAGCCTCGCGGGAGGGATGAAGGTACCCCTCCACTTT. Amino acid sequence: CASSLAGGMKVPLHF. Based on the CDR3 plus reference TRBV5-6 and TRBJ1-6, the full variable domain is DAGVTQSPTHLIKTRGQQVTLRCSPKSGHDTVSWYQQALGQGPQFIFQYYEEEERQRGNFPDRFSGHQFPNYSSELNVNALLLGDSALYLCASSLAGGMKVPLHFGNGTRLTVT.

The V call is TRBV3-1 (or the pseudogene TRBV3-2), the J call TRBJ2-1; TRBD2 matches 9 bases. The CDR3 runs 15 residues. The trim removed 2 bases at V and 8 bases at J, leaving 7 bases unmatched. Germline V gene data show CDR1 as LGHDT and CDR2 as YNNKEL (reference sequence). CDR3 protein: CASSQLAGSLDEQFF. DNA of the CDR3: TGTGCCAGCAGCCAACTAGCGGGATCCTTGGATGAGCAGTTCTTC.

The gene calls are TRBV5-1 and TRBJ2-5, with 8 bases identical to TRBD2. Looked up from germline, CDR1 is SGHRS and CDR2 is YFSETQ. V lost 4 bases to trimming and J lost 1 base; unmatched junction nucleotides: 3. The CDR3 runs to 14 residues. Here the CDR3 reads CASSLSGTQETQYF. Here the CDR3 DNA reads TGCGCCAGCAGCCTTAGCGGGACCCAAGAGACCCAGTACTTC. Full variable domain (rest looked up from reference TRBV5-1 and TRBJ2-5): KAGVTQTPRYLIKTRGQQVTLSCSPISGHRSVSWYQQTPGQGLQFLFEYFSETQRNKGNFPGRFSGRQFSNSRSEMNVSTLELGDSALYLCASSLSGTQETQYFGPGTRLLVL.

This chain connects TRBV5-5 to TRBJ1-1, with D possibly being TRBD1 (5 bases). The CDR3 has 10 amino acids. Per germline, CDR1 SGHKS and CDR2 YYEKEE (reference sequence). The ends were cut back, 7 bases at V and 5 bases at J, with 6 bases in the middle. The CDR3 region is CASRGTEAFF. The CDR3 region has the DNA TGTGCCAGCCGGGGGACTGAAGCTTTCTTT.

The chain is built from TRBV4-1 and TRBJ2-1, with D possibly TRBD2 on 6 matching bases. This CDR3 has 14 amino acids. The germline gives CDR1 MGHRA, CDR2 YSYEKL. Trimming took 0 bases from V and 9 from J, leaving 12 bases between them. CDR3 residues: CASSQDLEAGEQFF. The CDR3 nucleotides read TGCGCCAGCAGCCAAGATCTAGAAGCGGGTGAGCAGTTCTTC.

The rearrangement joins TRBV3-1 (or the pseudogene TRBV3-2) to TRBJ1-3, with TRBD1 matching over 7 bases. The germline V gene encodes CDR1 LGHDT and CDR2 YNNKEL (reference sequence). The ends lost 5 bases at V and 2 bases at J; junction bases unmatched: 3. This CDR3 contains 14 residues. CDR3 protein: CASSIGTAGNTIYF. The CDR3 coding sequence is TGTGCCAGCAGCATCGGGACAGCTGGAAACACCATATATTTT.

The J gene is TRBJ2-7, the V gene TRBV5-5; no clear D. In germline, CDR1 is SGHKS, CDR2 YYEKEE (reference sequence). With 0 bases removed from V and 6 bases from J, the gap between germline ends came to 10 bases. This CDR3 has 13 residues. CDR3 sequence reads: CASSLDRFIEQYF. The CDR3 DNA is TGTGCCAGCAGCTTGGACCGGTTTATCGAGCAGTACTTC.

The chain carries TRBV11-3 and TRBJ2-3; tentative D call: TRBD1 (6 bases). Germline CDR1 is SGHNT and CDR2 is YENEEA. CDR3 size: 14 residues. V lost 5 bases to trimming and J lost 2 bases, with 11 bases between them. In DNA form, the CDR3 reads TGTGCCAGCAGCCCCCGGGACACCACAGATACGCAGTATTTT. It yields the protein CASSPRDTTDTQYF.

The chain is built from TRBV18 and TRBJ2-4; TRBD1 matches 10 bases. The length of the CDR3 is 13 residues. V trimming: 2 bases; J trimming: 8 bases; junction bases outside the gene matches: 0. The germline gives CDR1 KGHSH, CDR2 LQKENI. As DNA, the CDR3 is TGTGCCAGCTCACCAGGGACAGGGGACATTCAGTACTTC. Protein: CASSPGTGDIQYF.

V is TRBV19 and J is TRBJ1-6, with 8 bases identical to TRBD1. CDR1 is LNHDA and CDR2 is SQIVND in the germline V gene (reference sequence). This CDR3 has 14 amino acids. V gave up 6 bases and J gave up 7 bases; unmatched junction bases: 5. DNA for the CDR3: TGTGCCAGTAGCCGGGACAGGCTAAATTCACCCCTCCACTTT. Translating it yields CASSRDRLNSPLHF.

This chain links TRBV25-1 with TRBJ2-1; D may be TRBD1 (5 bases). Deletions cut 7 bases from V and 10 bases from J, with 14 bases between. The CDR3 covers 12 residues. Looked up from germline, CDR1 is MGHDK and CDR2 is SYGVNS. The CDR3 here is CASTRGPWEQFF. The CDR3 DNA sequence: TGTGCCAGCACAAGGGGTCCCTGGGAGCAGTTCTTC.

The V call is TRBV6-2 or TRBV6-3, the J call TRBJ2-1; TRBD2 aligns across 12 bases. The germline gives CDR1 MNHEY, CDR2 SVGEGT. This CDR3 has 14 residues. The trim removed 6 bases at V and 6 bases at J, leaving 3 bases unmatched. In nucleotides, the CDR3 is TGTGCCAGCAGACCTAGCGGGAGGGGCAATGAGCAGTTCTTC. It specifies CASRPSGRGNEQFF.